The sequence of this TCR beta chain was determined in a study of OX40 agonist ivuxolimab in advanced cancers. Comments on this clone: Its antigen is currently unknown.

General study results and limits: CD8+ T cells showed, on average, more clonal expansion than CD4+ cells. The specificity for antigen of the expanded peripheral T cells was not determined. Certain nonresponding patients likewise had low normalized T-cell clonal expansion.

Trimming took 3 bases from V and 1 from J, leaving 12 bases between them. The CDR3 has 16 amino acids. Germline V gene data show CDR1 as ENHRY and CDR2 as SYGVKD. Libraries were prepared by immunoSEQ multiplex PCR; TCRdb keeps only in-frame clonotypes and omits some of them. The sample shows 80,000 to 95,000 clones, about 86% of them seen only once. V usage is TRBV10-3 and J usage is TRBJ2-2, with D perhaps given as TRBD1 or TRBD2 (5 bases each). This material consisted of CD4+ or CD8+ T cells sorted from blood, taken in a trial of the OX40 agonist ivuxolimab. The sequence derives from an adult with an advanced solid tumor such as melanoma, head and neck, liver or kidney cancer. CDR3 sequence (DNA): TGTGCCATCAGTGAAACGGGACCATGGAACACCGGGGAGCTGTTTTTT. As protein: CAISETGPWNTGELFF.